Presented here are 29 T cell receptor beta chains from one specimen sequenced in a study of blood T cell repertoires in COVID-19 (dated by TCRdb to 2019 to 2021). Receptors were amplified or captured by the immunoSEQ multiplex PCR assay. As stored in TCRdb, this immuneACCESS dataset retains in-frame rearrangements with V and J assigned. A fraction of the clones does not appear; measured against another copy, unresolved V genes explain less than half of the discrepancy, and the remainder lacks a known reason. This sample holds about 410,000 clones; roughly 90% were observed only once. 1.7% of the sample is taken by the ten largest. Sample: PBMCs or T cells enriched from blood (not recorded which). Receptors were obtained from a woman in her twenties or thirties who had recovered from COVID-19.

The rearrangement uses TRBV6-1 and TRBJ1-3; 9 bases match TRBD1. The V gene end was trimmed by 3 bases and the J gene end by 3 bases; junction bases not matched to a gene: 9. In germline, CDR1 is MNHNS, CDR2 SASEGT. The CDR3 loop spans 17 amino acids. CDR3 loop: CASSDRDRVLGGNTIYF. The DNA of the CDR3 is TGTGCCAGCAGTGACCGGGACAGGGTACTTGGTGGAAACACCATATATTTT.

This rearrangement joins TRBV11-2 to TRBJ1-1, with 10 bases aligning to TRBD1. V lost 5 bases, J lost 3 bases, and 6 bases stayed unmatched. From germline, CDR1 is SGHAT and CDR2 FQNNGV. The CDR3 contains 15 residues. The CDR3 loop is CASSNRDRGYTEAFF. In DNA form, the CDR3 reads TGTGCCAGCAGCAACCGGGACAGGGGATACACTGAAGCTTTCTTT.

This chain joins TRBV2 and TRBJ2-5, with a possible D match to TRBD2 (5 bases). Germline lookup yields CDR1 SNHLY and CDR2 FYNNEI. V was cut by 4 bases and J by 5 bases, with 17 bases left in between. The CDR3 runs 15 residues. CDR3 sequence: CASSAVGGGVETQYF. CDR3 in DNA: TGTGCCAGCAGTGCCGTAGGAGGAGGCGTTGAGACCCAGTACTTC.

The genes are TRBV11-2 and TRBJ2-2; D is perhaps TRBD2 (5 bases). The V gene's germline CDR1 is SGHAT and CDR2 FQNNGV. The CDR3 length is 14 residues. The V end lost 2 bases, the J end lost 5 bases, and 9 bases lay between the germline ends. The CDR3 DNA is TGTGCCAGCAGCTTACGAGGGATGACCGGGGAGCTGTTTTTT. It encodes CASSLRGMTGELFF.

V usage is TRBV19 and J usage is TRBJ1-5; 7 bases match TRBD1. The CDR3 contains 16 residues. V dropped 4 bases and J dropped 3; count of bases not matched to a gene: 9. The V gene's germline CDR1 is LNHDA and CDR2 SQIVND (reference sequence). The CDR3 region has the DNA TGTGCCAGTAGTACCGACGGGACAGCGTTCAATCAGCCCCAGCATTTT. This encodes CASSTDGTAFNQPQHF.

The genes are TRBV28 and TRBJ1-6; 8 nucleotides agree with TRBD1. Germline loops: CDR1 MDHEN, CDR2 SYDVKM. CDR3 length: 15 residues. V lost 3 bases, J lost 5 bases, and 3 bases stayed unmatched. CDR3 loop: CASSLRQGNNSPLHF. The CDR3 nucleotides read TGTGCCAGCAGTTTGCGACAGGGGAATAATTCACCCCTCCACTTT.

This clone came up once. CDR3 protein: CASSSDSSGNTIYF. The DNA for the CDR3 is TGTGCCAGCAGCTCGGACAGCTCTGGAAACACCATATATTTT. This chain uses TRBV7-3 with TRBJ1-3, with TRBD1 as a possible D gene (6 bases). V was shortened by 4 bases and J by 0 bases, with 7 bases between the two germline ends. This CDR3 comprises 14 residues. Germline values: CDR1 SGHTA, CDR2 FQGTGA. Filled out from reference TRBV7-3 and TRBJ1-3, the complete variable domain reads GAGVSQTPSNKVTEKGKYVELRCDPISGHTALYWYRQSLGQGPEFLIYFQGTGAADDSGLPNDRFFAVRPEGSVSTLKIQRTERGDSAVYLCASSSDSSGNTIYFGEGSWLTVV.

The sample holds a few counts of this clone. This sequence joins TRBV7-9 and TRBJ2-7, with D possibly TRBD1 on 6 matching bases. The V gene lost 5 bases and the J gene lost 4 bases, with 12 bases spanning the gap. CDR1 and CDR2 (germline): SEHNR, FQNEAQ (reference sequence). CDR3 length: 13 residues. As DNA, the CDR3 is TGTGCCAGCAGCCGGACAGATAGTTACGAGCAGTACTTC. As protein: CASSRTDSYEQYF.

The genes are TRBV29-1 and TRBJ1-5; 9 bases are shared with TRBD1. With 4 bases clipped from V and 4 bases from J, the junction kept 2 bases outside the gene matches. Germline assignment: CDR1 SQVTM and CDR2 ANQGSEA. This CDR3 spans 13 amino acids. CDR3 protein: CSVGTGANQPQHF. The CDR3 bases are TGCAGCGTTGGGACAGGGGCGAATCAGCCCCAGCATTTT.

This clone has only one observation. CDR3 nucleotides: TGTGCCAGCAGTCCCCGGACAGTGTACCAAGAGACCCAGTACTTC. Translated, it gives CASSPRTVYQETQYF. The chain is built from TRBV27 and TRBJ2-5; D possibly corresponds to TRBD1 (6 bases). Between the trimmed V and J ends, which lost 5 bases and 0 bases, there was a span of 13 bases. The V gene's germline CDR1 is MNHEY and CDR2 SMNVEV (reference sequence). This CDR3 region has 15 residues.

The genes are TRBV27 and TRBJ1-1; D is uncertain. Looked up from germline, CDR1 is MNHEY and CDR2 is SMNVEV (reference sequence). Trimming removed 2 bases at V and 3 bases at J, with 13 bases between. The CDR3 loop spans 15 amino acids. In DNA form, the CDR3 reads TGTGCCAGCAGTTTAATTGGGAGTTCGGACACTGAAGCTTTCTTT. It is translated as CASSLIGSSDTEAFF.

V usage is TRBV9 and J usage is TRBJ1-3; 7 bases align to TRBD1. The CDR3 totals 15 residues. The trim removed 10 bases at V and 3 bases at J, leaving 13 bases unmatched. The germline CDR1 and CDR2 sequences are SGDLS and YYNGEE. DNA of the CDR3: TGTGCCTCAGCAAGGGGGCGAAAGAGTGGAAACACCATATATTTT. Protein sequence: CASARGRKSGNTIYF.

J is TRBJ2-7 and V is TRBV11-2, with 7 bases that match TRBD1. The CDR3 consists of 14 residues. With V trimmed by 6 bases and J by 4 bases, 9 bases remained unmatched. Germline V gene sequence: CDR1 SGHAT, CDR2 FQNNGV. The CDR3 loop is CASSNRGLIYEQYF. The DNA for the CDR3 is TGTGCCAGCAGTAATAGGGGGCTGATATACGAGCAGTACTTC.

This clone was observed once. The chain employs TRBV5-3 and TRBJ2-4, with 7 bases that match TRBD1. TRBV5-3 is flagged as an ORF with uncertain function. V dropped 4 bases and J dropped 5; count of bases not matched to a gene: 6. The CDR3 length is 14 residues. The CDR3 loop reads CARSKGQLQNIQYF. The CDR3 DNA follows: TGTGCCAGAAGCAAGGGACAGCTCCAAAACATTCAGTACTTC.

This chain links TRBV6-5 with TRBJ2-2; 9 bases fit TRBD2. V lost 7 bases, J lost 3 bases, and 3 bases stayed unmatched. CDR3 length equals 14 residues. CDR1 MNHEY and CDR2 SVGAGI come from the germline V gene. The CDR3 sequence: CASKGLAHTGELFF. The CDR3 DNA reads TGTGCCAGCAAGGGACTAGCACACACCGGGGAGCTGTTTTTT.

The chain has TRBV29-1 and TRBJ1-3, with D perhaps matching TRBD1 (6 bases). Germline CDR1 and CDR2: SQVTM and ANQGSEA. The CDR3 spans 13 residues. V was trimmed by 6 bases and J by 2 bases, leaving 11 bases between them. The CDR3 DNA reads as TGCAGCGTGTCCAGGGGAACTGGAAACACCATATATTTT. Translation gives CSVSRGTGNTIYF.

The genes are TRBV3-1 (or the pseudogene TRBV3-2) and TRBJ2-7; D is ambiguous. The CDR3 is 16 amino acids. V was trimmed by 1 base and J by 0 bases, leaving 13 bases between them. Germline-derived CDR1 and CDR2 are LGHDT and YNNKEL (reference sequence). CDR3 sequence reads: CASSQVGLSSSYEQYF. The CDR3 DNA reads TGTGCCAGCAGCCAAGTTGGGCTCAGCAGCTCCTACGAGCAGTACTTC.

The J gene is TRBJ2-2, the V gene TRBV7-8; D unclear. The CDR3 has 14 residues. V gave up 1 base and J gave up 7 bases, with 10 bases separating them. The germline V gene has CDR1 SGHVS and CDR2 FQNEAQ. The CDR3 DNA is TGTGCCAGCAGCTTAGAATACAACCACGGGGAGCTGTTTTTT. It codes for CASSLEYNHGELFF. The entire variable domain, with the rest obtained from reference TRBV7-8 and TRBJ2-2, is as follows: GAGVSQSPRYKVAKRGQDVALRCDPISGHVSLFWYQQALGQGPEFLTYFQNEAQLDKSGLPSDRFFAERPEGSVSTLKIQRTQQEDSAVYLCASSLEYNHGELFFGEGSRLTVL.

This clone has just one count. This sequence joins TRBV27 and TRBJ2-1; the match to TRBD2 covers 10 bases. Germline V gene data show CDR1 as MNHEY and CDR2 as SMNVEV (reference sequence). The CDR3 totals 15 residues. V dropped 2 bases and J dropped 4; count of bases not matched to a gene: 2. CDR3 sequence (DNA): TGTGCCAGCAGTTTAAGCGGGAGGGGGTACAATGAGCAGTTCTTC. Its protein product is CASSLSGRGYNEQFF.

The chain combines TRBV27 with TRBJ1-1; possibly TRBD1 for D (5 bases). Germline loops: CDR1 MNHEY, CDR2 SMNVEV (reference sequence). This CDR3 region has 14 residues. The V end lost 1 base, the J end lost 4 bases, and 10 bases lay between the germline ends. The chain's CDR3 is CASSLLSGSTEAFF. The CDR3 DNA reads TGTGCCAGCAGTTTATTGTCAGGGTCCACTGAAGCTTTCTTT.

The chain couples TRBV6-1 to TRBJ1-6; D perhaps matches TRBD1 (5 bases). The CDR3 runs to 14 residues. The V and J ends lost 2 bases and 7 bases respectively, with 9 bases between them. In germline, CDR1 is MNHNS, CDR2 SASEGT. As DNA, the CDR3 is TGTGCCAGCAGTGAATATAAGGGGAATTCACCCCTCCACTTT. Amino acids: CASSEYKGNSPLHF.

The V gene is TRBV19, the J gene TRBJ2-3, with a weak D call TRBD2 (5 bases). V was pared by 6 bases and J by 0 bases, with 10 bases between. The CDR3 spans 14 residues. Germline V lookup: CDR1 LNHDA, CDR2 SQIVND (reference sequence). The CDR3 DNA reads TGTGCCAGTAGCCGAAGGACTAGCACAGATACGCAGTATTTT. It translates to CASSRRTSTDTQYF.

The V gene is TRBV29-1, the J gene TRBJ1-4; 7 bases are a match to TRBD1. CDR3 length equals 13 residues. CDR1 is SQVTM, CDR2 ANQGSEA, per germline. Losses at the gene ends were 5 bases for V and 8 bases for J; bases not matched to a gene: 8. The chain's CDR3 is CSVISGTEEKLFF. The CDR3 bases are TGCAGCGTTATATCCGGGACAGAAGAAAAACTGTTTTTT.

J is TRBJ2-7 and V is TRBV24-1; 8 positions agree with TRBD2. This CDR3 contains 15 residues. J gave up 6 bases and V 4 bases, and 10 bases lay outside the gene matches. In germline, CDR1 is KGHDR, CDR2 SFDVKD. The CDR3 nucleotides are TGTGCCACCAGTGACACCGGGACTAGGCCCTCCGAGCAGTACTTC. Amino acid sequence: CATSDTGTRPSEQYF.

The chain carries TRBV30 and TRBJ2-7; the D is unclear. V lost 8 bases, J lost 2 bases, and 19 bases lay in between. This CDR3 has 14 residues. Germline CDR1 GTSNPN, CDR2 SVGIG (reference sequence). This chain's CDR3 is CAASLLAFPYEQYF. The CDR3 DNA reads as TGTGCCGCGTCTCTGTTAGCCTTCCCCTACGAGCAGTACTTC.

The chain is built from TRBV12-3 or TRBV12-4 and TRBJ2-5; the D gene is possibly TRBD1 (5 bases). Trimming took 7 bases from V and 5 from J, leaving 11 bases between them. The CDR3 length is 12 residues. CDR3 protein: CASNKGLETQYF. CDR3 coding DNA: TGTGCCAGCAATAAGGGGCTGGAGACCCAGTACTTC.

The gene calls are TRBV30 and TRBJ1-2; D gene unclear. This CDR3 contains 13 residues. The V gene lost 1 base and the J gene lost 5 bases, with 11 bases spanning the gap. The germline V gene encodes CDR1 GTSNPN and CDR2 SVGIG (reference sequence). The CDR3 spells CAWSAGFGYGYTF. In DNA, the CDR3 is TGTGCCTGGAGTGCGGGTTTTGGGTATGGCTACACCTTC.

The genes are TRBV12-3 or TRBV12-4 and TRBJ1-2; weak D call: TRBD1 (6 bases). V was cut by 8 bases and J by 2 bases, with 12 bases left in between. The CDR3 runs 13 residues. CDR3 sequence reads: CASRADSNYGYTF. The CDR3 DNA reads TGTGCCAGCCGGGCGGACAGCAACTATGGCTACACCTTC.

V gene TRBV5-1 combines with J gene TRBJ2-7; 10 bases match TRBD2. There are 13 residues in the CDR3. Germline V gene lookup returns CDR1 SGHRS and CDR2 YFSETQ. The V and J ends lost 4 bases and 5 bases, in that order; junction bases with no gene match: 3. CDR3 sequence reads: CASSPGTSDEQYF. The CDR3, as DNA: TGCGCCAGCAGCCCCGGGACTAGCGACGAGCAGTACTTC.